Described below is a single TCR beta chain sequence and its context. The data were taken from a study of cytomegalovirus exposure and HLA in healthy donors. 13 Jbeta primers and 60 Vbeta primers were used for the PCR. Produced via immunoSEQ multiplex PCR; TCRdb's table is partial and in-frame only. Of about 150,000 clones in the sample, over 70% were seen once. The sample comprised PBMCs. This TCR was recovered from a man younger than 45 in good health and CMV-seropositive.

Written as DNA, the CDR3 is TGTGCCAGCAGTGGGGGACAGGCGAACACTGAAGCTTTCTTT. This codes for CASSGGQANTEAFF. This chain uses TRBV2 with TRBJ1-1; 8 nucleotides match TRBD1. Germline V lookup: CDR1 SNHLY, CDR2 FYNNEI. V shed 4 bases and J 1 base; nucleotides not matched to a gene: 2. This CDR3 spans 14 amino acids.